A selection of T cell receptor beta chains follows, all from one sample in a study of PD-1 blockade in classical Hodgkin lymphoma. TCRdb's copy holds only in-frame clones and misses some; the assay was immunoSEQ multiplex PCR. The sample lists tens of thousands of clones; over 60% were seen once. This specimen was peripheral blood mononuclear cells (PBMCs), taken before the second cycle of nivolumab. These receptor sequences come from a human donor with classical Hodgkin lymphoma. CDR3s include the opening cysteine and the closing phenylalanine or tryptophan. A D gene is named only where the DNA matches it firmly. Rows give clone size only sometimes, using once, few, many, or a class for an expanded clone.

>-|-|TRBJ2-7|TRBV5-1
CASSLAGRSYEQYF
TGCGCCAGCAGCTTGGCGGGGCGCTCCTACGAGCAGTACTTC
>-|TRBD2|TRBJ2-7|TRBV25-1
CASSELAGGSRSYEQYF
TGTGCCAGCAGTGAACTAGCGGGAGGTTCGAGATCCTACGAGCAGTACTTC
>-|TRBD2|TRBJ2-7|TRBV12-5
CASGLRIWGLAAYEQYF
TGTGCTAGTGGTTTGCGAATTTGGGGACTAGCGGCCTACGAGCAGTACTTC
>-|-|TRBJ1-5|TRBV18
CASSPQVAGNQPQHF
TGTGCCAGCTCGCCCCAGGTGGCGGGCAATCAGCCCCAGCATTTT
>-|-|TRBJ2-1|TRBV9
CASSVVGGGTVSYNEQFF
TGTGCCAGCAGCGTAGTAGGGGGAGGGACAGTTTCCTACAATGAGCAGTTCTTC
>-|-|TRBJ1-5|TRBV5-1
CASSLGDWRDSNQPQHF
TGCGCCAGCAGCTTGGGGGATTGGAGGGATAGCAATCAGCCCCAGCATTTT
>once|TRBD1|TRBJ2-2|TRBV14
CASSQDRLQRGPIGELFF
TGTGCCAGCAGCCAAGATCGTCTGCAAAGGGGGCCGATCGGGGAGCTGTTTTTT
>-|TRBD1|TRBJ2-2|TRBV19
CASSLLQGSGELFF
TGTGCCAGTAGTCTGCTACAGGGGTCCGGGGAGCTGTTTTTT
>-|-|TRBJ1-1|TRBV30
CAWSATTVNTEAFF
TGTGCCTGGAGTGCCACGACTGTTAACACTGAAGCTTTCTTT
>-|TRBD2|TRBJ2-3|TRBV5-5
CATIRLATDTQYF
TGTGCCACTATTCGACTAGCGACAGATACGCAGTATTTT
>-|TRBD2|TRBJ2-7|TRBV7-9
CASSLGRGTSSSYEQYF
TGTGCCAGCAGCTTAGGCCGTGGGACTAGCAGTTCCTACGAGCAGTACTTC
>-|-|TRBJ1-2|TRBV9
CASSVGGQANYGYTF
TGTGCCAGCAGCGTAGGGGGCCAGGCTAACTATGGCTACACCTTC
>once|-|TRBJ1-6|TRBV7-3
CASSFGDRSSTPLHF
TGTGCCAGCAGCTTTGGAGACAGGTCCTCGACGCCCCTCCACTTT
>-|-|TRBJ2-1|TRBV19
CASSRGSYNEQFF
TGTGCCAGTAGCCGGGGCTCCTACAATGAGCAGTTCTTC
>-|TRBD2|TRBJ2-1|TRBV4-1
CASSLSGGLYNEQFF
TGCGCCAGCAGCCTTAGCGGGGGGTTGTACAATGAGCAGTTCTTC
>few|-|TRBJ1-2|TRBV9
CASSLGETYGYTF
TGTGCCAGCAGCTTGGGGGAAACTTATGGCTACACCTTC
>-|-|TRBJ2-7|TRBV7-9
CASSLGQHYEQYF
TGTGCCAGCAGCTTAGGGCAGCACTACGAGCAGTACTTC
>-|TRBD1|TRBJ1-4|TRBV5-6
CASSLPGQGPNEKLFF
TGTGCCAGCAGCTTGCCGGGACAGGGACCTAATGAAAAACTGTTTTTT
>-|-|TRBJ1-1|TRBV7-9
CASSSRDLALSGTEAFF
TGTGCCAGCAGCTCCCGGGACTTGGCCTTGAGTGGCACTGAAGCTTTCTTT
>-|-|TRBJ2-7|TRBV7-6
CASSLGGTIGGAFYEQYF
TGTGCCAGCAGCTTAGGCGGGACCATCGGAGGGGCTTTTTACGAGCAGTACTTC
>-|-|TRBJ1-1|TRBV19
CASTVGPTEAFF
TGTGCCAGTACGGTTGGCCCCACTGAAGCTTTCTTT
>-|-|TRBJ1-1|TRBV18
CASSPPARATEAFF
TGTGCCAGCTCACCACCCGCCAGGGCCACTGAAGCTTTCTTT
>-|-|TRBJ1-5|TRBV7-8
CASSPPGYSNQPQHF
TGTGCCAGCAGCCCCCCGGGGTACAGTAATCAGCCCCAGCATTTT
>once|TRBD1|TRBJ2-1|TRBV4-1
CASSQLQGGNEQFF
TGCGCCAGCAGCCAACTACAGGGGGGCAATGAGCAGTTCTTC
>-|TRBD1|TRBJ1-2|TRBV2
CASSPFGQGNYGYTF
TGTGCCAGCAGCCCTTTCGGACAGGGAAACTATGGCTACACCTTC
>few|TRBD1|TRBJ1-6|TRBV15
CATSSRPRGQDSPLHF
TGTGCCACCAGCAGTCGACCCAGGGGGCAGGATTCACCCCTCCACTTT
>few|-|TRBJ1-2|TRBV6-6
CASRGGGYTF
TGTGCCAGCAGGGGCGGCGGCTACACCTTC
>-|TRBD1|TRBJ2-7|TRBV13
CASSRLGTAHEQYF
TGTGCCAGCAGCCGCCTCGGGACAGCCCACGAGCAGTACTTC
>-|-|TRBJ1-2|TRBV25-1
CASSESRVHGYTF
TGTGCCAGCAGTGAAAGCAGGGTTCATGGCTACACCTTC
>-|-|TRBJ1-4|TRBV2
CASSDTGRIDEKLFF
TGTGCCAGCTCCGATACGGGGCGTATTGATGAAAAACTGTTTTTT
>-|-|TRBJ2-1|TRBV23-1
CASSQWGRVPYNEQFF
TGCGCCAGCAGTCAATGGGGCAGGGTCCCTTACAATGAGCAGTTCTTC
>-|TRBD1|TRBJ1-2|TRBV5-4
CASSPGTGGGDYGYTF
TGTGCCAGCAGCCCCGGGACAGGGGGCGGCGACTATGGCTACACCTTC
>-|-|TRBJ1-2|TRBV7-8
CASSLALTGPVYGYTF
TGTGCCAGCAGCTTAGCGCTAACAGGGCCGGTCTATGGCTACACCTTC
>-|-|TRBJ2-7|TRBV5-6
CASSSLGAYEQYF
TGTGCCAGCAGCTCATTAGGAGCCTACGAGCAGTACTTC
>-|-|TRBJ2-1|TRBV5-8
CASSLQGNEQFF
TGTGCCAGCAGCTTGCAGGGGAATGAGCAGTTCTTC
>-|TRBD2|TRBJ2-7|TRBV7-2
CASSGSSGGPIYEQYF
TGTGCCAGCAGCGGTTCCAGCGGGGGCCCTATCTACGAGCAGTACTTC
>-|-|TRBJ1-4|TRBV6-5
CASRGGTGASEKLFF
TGTGCCAGCAGGGGAGGGACCGGGGCTTCTGAAAAACTGTTTTTT
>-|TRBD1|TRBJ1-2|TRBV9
CASRDRVYGYTF
TGTGCCAGCAGGGACAGGGTCTATGGCTACACCTTC
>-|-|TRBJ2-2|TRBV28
CASSGTRRELFF
TGTGCCAGCAGTGGGACCCGGCGGGAGCTGTTTTTT
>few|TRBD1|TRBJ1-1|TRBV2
CASSLGGDSKVAFF
TGTGCCAGCAGTCTTGGCGGGGACAGTAAGGTAGCTTTCTTT
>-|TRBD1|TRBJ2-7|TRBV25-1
CASSDPTTGLGEQYF
TGTGCCAGCAGTGACCCGACGACAGGGCTGGGCGAGCAGTACTTC
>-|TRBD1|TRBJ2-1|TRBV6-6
CASRPGDRGSYNEQFF
TGTGCCAGCAGGCCCGGGGACAGGGGCTCCTACAATGAGCAGTTCTTC
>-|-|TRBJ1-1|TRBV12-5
CASDWGGLNTEAFF
TGTGCTAGTGACTGGGGCGGACTGAACACTGAAGCTTTCTTT
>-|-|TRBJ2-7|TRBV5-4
CASADPRTTLHEQYF
TGTGCCAGCGCCGACCCCCGGACTACCCTACACGAGCAGTACTTC
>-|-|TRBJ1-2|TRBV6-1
CASRPGQTEVYGYTF
TGTGCCAGCCGCCCTGGACAGACCGAAGTCTATGGCTACACCTTC
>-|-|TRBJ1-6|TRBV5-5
CASSLGGIGGSPLHF
TGTGCCAGCAGCTTGGGGGGAATAGGGGGTTCACCCCTCCACTTT
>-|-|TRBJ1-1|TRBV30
CAWRWGTGEAFF
TGTGCCTGGAGATGGGGAACGGGTGAAGCTTTCTTT